This TCR beta chain was recorded in a study of OX40 agonist ivuxolimab in advanced cancers. Study in general: The mean age was approximately 60 years, ranging from 23 to 79, with under 90% of participants male. Study-level results: CD4+ T cells averaged fewer expanded clones than CD8+ T cells. Low normalized T-cell clonal expansion was additionally recorded for some nonresponders. Dosing at 0.1 to 3.0 mg/kg was accompanied by clonal expansion of CD4+ and CD8+ blood T cells by week 6.

Comments on this clone: Its antigen is not identified.

V gave up 7 bases and J gave up 4 bases, with 22 bases separating them. The CDR3 sequence is 16 residues long. The germline gives CDR1 MDHEN, CDR2 SYDVKM. Using immunoSEQ multiplex PCR, the repertoire was profiled, and TCRdb retains in-frame clones only, with some absent. The table shows around 67,000 clones, with 87% occurring only once. The sequence was collected from an adult with an advanced solid tumor such as melanoma, head and neck, liver or kidney cancer. The genes are TRBV28 and TRBJ1-2; D call uncertain. The sample was CD4+ or CD8+ T cells sorted from blood, taken in a trial of the OX40 agonist ivuxolimab. CDR3 region: CASTPFSSREGYGYTF. The CDR3 DNA sequence: TGTGCCAGCACCCCTTTTAGCTCTCGGGAAGGCTATGGCTACACCTTC.